Here is one T cell receptor (beta chain) with its context. Its target is not known. The sample belongs to a study of cytomegalovirus exposure and HLA in healthy donors. It was with 60 Vbeta and 13 Jbeta primers that the PCR ran. Here immunoSEQ multiplex PCR was the method, and the copy in TCRdb shows in-frame clones only, minus some. The table includes 210,000 or so clones, over 60% detected once. Findings and caveats of the study: In terms of immune exposure information, only CMV serostatus was available. Sequencing likely produced, as an artifact, a cluster of highly shared sequence variants.

Germline CDR1 is MNHEY and CDR2 is SMNVEV (reference sequence). The V gene end was trimmed by 6 bases and the J gene end by 4 bases; junction bases not matched to a gene: 5. CDR3 length: 13 residues. The rearrangement links TRBV27 to TRBJ1-2; 7 bases are shared with TRBD1. Sequencing input: PBMCs. This sequence originates from a man aged 35 to 55 in good health and CMV-seronegative. CDR3 sequence: CASSRQGIYGYTF. In DNA form, the CDR3 reads TGTGCCAGCAGCCGACAGGGAATCTATGGCTACACCTTC.